A single sample gave rise to the 27 T cell receptor beta chains below, sequenced in a study of shared clonotypes between healthy human individuals (dated by TCRdb to about 2020). Library preparation was by the immunoSEQ multiplex PCR assay. TCRdb retrieved this table from immuneACCESS and kept in-frame rearrangements only. Not all clones are present; in checked studies, unresolved V genes account for under half, and no reason is known for the remainder. Counted in this sample were roughly 2,500,000 clones; over 85% of them appeared once. Of the sample, roughly 0.39% is held by the ten largest clones. The sequenced sample was naive CD4+ T cells from PBMCs. What the cell subset or site label conveys for this sample: CD45RA+ positively selected. The receptors derive from a man aged 18 to 29 in good health. Some clones in this sample may be carry-over from other donors' samples.

The chain joins TRBV10-3 to TRBJ1-2; 7 nucleotides match TRBD1. The germline V gene encodes CDR1 ENHRY and CDR2 SYGVKD. The junction had 9 bases not matched to a gene; V was cut back by 6 bases and J by 8 bases. The CDR3 has 13 amino acids. CDR3 bases: TGTGCCATCAGAGTACTAGGGGGCGCAGGCTACACCTTC. Protein product: CAIRVLGGAGYTF.

The rearrangement links TRBV7-2 to TRBJ1-1; D is undetermined. V was pared by 1 base and J by 7 bases, with 10 bases between. The germline CDR1 and CDR2 sequences are SGHTA and FQGNSA. This CDR3 comprises 13 residues. Here the CDR3 reads CASSLDRGDEAFF. In DNA, the CDR3 is TGTGCCAGCAGCTTAGATCGCGGGGATGAAGCTTTCTTT.

The gene calls are TRBV28 and TRBJ2-5; 9 nucleotides match TRBD2. CDR1 and CDR2 (germline): MDHEN, SYDVKM. The J segment lost 4 bases and the V segment lost 4 bases, leaving 10 bases of the junction unmatched. The CDR3 has 16 amino acids. CDR3: CASSSSGRWSRETQYF. In DNA, the CDR3 is TGTGCCAGCAGTTCCAGCGGGAGGTGGTCGAGAGAGACCCAGTACTTC.

V is TRBV5-4 and J is TRBJ2-7, with D uncertain. With 4 bases removed from V and 3 bases from J, the gap between germline ends came to 8 bases. Germline V lookup: CDR1 SGHNT, CDR2 YYREEE (reference sequence). CDR3 length equals 12 residues. CDR3 region: CASSRNLYEQYF. The CDR3, as DNA: TGTGCCAGCAGCCGGAACCTCTACGAGCAGTACTTC. The complete variable domain, with remaining parts taken from reference TRBV5-4 and TRBJ2-7, reads ETGVTQSPTHLIKTRGQQVTLRCSSQSGHNTVSWYQQALGQGPQFIFQYYREEENGRGNFPPRFSGLQFPNYSSELNVNALELDDSALYLCASSRNLYEQYFGPGTRLTVT.

This chain uses TRBV28 with TRBJ2-7; 7 positions agree with TRBD1. This CDR3 is 14 amino acids long. J lost 4 bases, V lost 5 bases, and 8 bases had no gene match. Germline CDR1 reads MDHEN; CDR2 reads SYDVKM. CDR3 in amino acids: CASSAGTVKYEQYF. The CDR3 region has the DNA TGTGCCAGCAGTGCCGGGACAGTCAAATACGAGCAGTACTTC.

V is TRBV18 and J is TRBJ1-2; 7 nucleotides agree with TRBD1. V dropped 1 base and J dropped 3; count of bases not matched to a gene: 8. The CDR3 spans 16 residues. Germline V CDR1 and CDR2: KGHSH, LQKENI. This CDR3 reads CASSPRQQGLDYGYTF. The CDR3 DNA sequence: TGTGCCAGCTCACCACGTCAACAGGGGCTGGACTATGGCTACACCTTC.

J is TRBJ1-1 and V is TRBV5-1; no reliable D call. The CDR3 consists of 13 residues. V was trimmed by 0 bases and J by 4 bases, leaving 7 bases between them. The V gene's germline CDR1 is SGHRS and CDR2 YFSETQ. The CDR3 DNA follows: TGCGCCAGCAGCTTGGTGGCTAGCACTGAAGCTTTCTTT. It encodes CASSLVASTEAFF.

This chain uses TRBV4-2 with TRBJ2-3, with 10 bases matching TRBD2. The trim removed 4 bases at V and 3 bases at J, leaving 10 bases unmatched. In germline, CDR1 is LGHNA, CDR2 YNFKEQ. The CDR3 contains 17 residues. The CDR3 here is CASSLNLAGEGTDTQYF. In DNA form, the CDR3 reads TGTGCCAGCAGCCTCAATCTAGCGGGAGAAGGGACAGATACGCAGTATTTT.

The V call is TRBV7-8, the J call TRBJ2-1; tentative D call: TRBD2 (6 bases). The CDR3 has 15 amino acids. V lost 0 bases to trimming and J lost 4 bases, with 10 bases between them. The germline V gene encodes CDR1 SGHVS and CDR2 FQNEAQ. The CDR3 DNA follows: TGTGCCAGCAGCTTAGCCCAGCGGGCTTACAATGAGCAGTTCTTC. Protein product: CASSLAQRAYNEQFF.

Regarding this clone: This CDR3 is also generated by other DNA sequences in the sample. The V and J genes are TRBV7-2 and TRBJ1-2; maybe TRBD1 (5 bases). CDR3 length equals 15 residues. V lost 1 base and J lost 2, with 11 bases in between. The germline gives CDR1 SGHTA, CDR2 FQGNSA. The CDR3: CASSLDRGRNYGYTF. In DNA, the CDR3 is TGTGCCAGCAGCTTAGATAGGGGCCGGAACTATGGCTACACCTTC.

This rearrangement joins TRBV10-3 to TRBJ2-7; tentatively, D is TRBD1 (5 bases). Germline V lookup: CDR1 ENHRY, CDR2 SYGVKD. Trimming took 5 bases from V and 2 from J, leaving 7 bases between them. The CDR3 extends over 12 amino acids. CDR3 sequence: CAISRQTYEQYF. For the CDR3, the DNA is TGTGCCATCAGTAGACAGACCTACGAGCAGTACTTC.

This chain uses TRBV7-9 with TRBJ2-1; possibly TRBD2 for D (5 bases). The CDR3 spans 13 residues. Germline V lookup: CDR1 SEHNR, CDR2 FQNEAQ (reference sequence). V shed 5 bases and J shed 9 bases, with 14 bases lying between them. CDR3 sequence reads: CASSNAGRREQFF. The DNA for the CDR3 is TGTGCCAGCAGCAATGCGGGCAGGCGTGAGCAGTTCTTC.

V usage is TRBV14 and J usage is TRBJ2-7; TRBD1 matches at 10 bases. Trimming removed 5 bases from V and 0 bases from J; junction bases left unmatched: 4. The CDR3 sequence is 15 residues long. Germline CDR1 reads SGHDN; CDR2 reads FVKESK. CDR3 bases: TGTGCCAGCAGCAGTAGACAGGGGGCCTCCTACGAGCAGTACTTC. This sequence encodes CASSSRQGASYEQYF.

The genes are TRBV10-3 and TRBJ2-3, with D possibly matching TRBD1 (6 bases). The CDR3 loop spans 16 amino acids. Germline V gives CDR1 ENHRY, CDR2 SYGVKD. The germline V and J ends were trimmed by 6 bases and 0 bases, with 16 bases remaining between them. In DNA, the CDR3 is TGTGCCATCAGCGACCAGGGGTGGATCAGCACAGATACGCAGTATTTT. This codes for CAISDQGWISTDTQYF.

The rearrangement links TRBV5-1 to TRBJ2-1, with TRBD2 identical over 16 bases. The trim removed 3 bases at V and 3 bases at J, leaving 3 bases unmatched. The CDR3 is 17 residues long. Germline CDR1 reads SGHRS; CDR2 reads YFSETQ. CDR3 amino acids: CASSSGLAGGDYNEQFF. The CDR3 coding sequence is TGCGCCAGCAGCTCGGGACTAGCGGGAGGGGACTACAATGAGCAGTTCTTC.

V is TRBV5-4 and J is TRBJ2-7, with D unclear. V was trimmed by 0 bases and J by 3 bases, leaving 13 bases between them. CDR3 length: 15 residues. Per germline, CDR1 SGHNT and CDR2 YYREEE (reference sequence). The CDR3 nucleotides read TGTGCCAGCAGCTTGGCGGGCAGCCTGAACTACGAGCAGTACTTC. Its translation is CASSLAGSLNYEQYF.

The V and J genes are TRBV27 and TRBJ2-5; D is unresolved. Germline V gene data show CDR1 as MNHEY and CDR2 as SMNVEV (reference sequence). The V end lost 6 bases, the J end lost 1 base, and 15 bases lay between the germline ends. The CDR3 contains 15 residues. The CDR3 nucleotides read TGTGCCAGCAGCCAATGGGCACGGGCCCAAGAGACCCAGTACTTC. It yields the protein CASSQWARAQETQYF.

The chain's CDR3 is CSVGHQSYEQYF. The CDR3, as DNA: TGCAGCGTTGGTCATCAATCTTACGAGCAGTACTTC. The rearrangement links TRBV29-1 to TRBJ2-7; D is unresolved. Germline values: CDR1 SQVTM, CDR2 ANQGSEA. V lost 4 bases and J lost 4, with 11 bases in between. The CDR3 is 12 amino acids.

The chain employs TRBV6-5 and TRBJ2-1; 8 bases map to TRBD1. Germline V gives CDR1 MNHEY, CDR2 SVGAGI. Trimming cost V 2 bases and J 8 bases; bases outside gene matches: 2. The CDR3 loop spans 13 amino acids. The CDR3 sequence: CASSYQGAHEQFF. The CDR3 DNA reads TGTGCCAGCAGTTACCAGGGGGCTCATGAGCAGTTCTTC.

V usage is TRBV6-5 and J usage is TRBJ2-5; maybe TRBD2 (7 bases). The V gene's germline CDR1 is MNHEY and CDR2 SVGAGI. Between the trimmed V and J ends, which lost 8 bases and 5 bases, there was a span of 21 bases. This CDR3 region has 15 residues. CDR3 protein: CASSRGAGVKETQYF. CDR3 in DNA: TGTGCCAGCTCACGGGGGGCAGGGGTGAAGGAGACCCAGTACTTC.

This chain uses TRBV10-3 with TRBJ2-3, with D unresolved. The germline V gene has CDR1 ENHRY and CDR2 SYGVKD. The CDR3 totals 15 residues. V was shortened by 5 bases and J by 2 bases, with 14 bases between the two germline ends. The CDR3 region is CAISRGAIDTDTQYF. Here the CDR3 DNA reads TGTGCCATCAGTCGCGGCGCTATAGACACAGATACGCAGTATTTT.

This rearrangement joins TRBV6-4 to TRBJ1-5; TRBD1 matches 7 bases. The length of the CDR3 is 21 residues. V trimming: 2 bases; J trimming: 0 bases; junction bases outside the gene matches: 19. Germline V lookup: CDR1 MRHNA, CDR2 SNTAGT. The CDR3 is CASSDGDRVLTGYYSNQPQHF. CDR3 DNA: TGTGCCAGCAGTGACGGTGATCGGGTTCTGACAGGGTACTATAGCAATCAGCCCCAGCATTTT.

The rearrangement joins TRBV6-1 to TRBJ2-5; TRBD2 is a possible D gene (7 bases). CDR3 length equals 14 residues. The germline V gene encodes CDR1 MNHNS and CDR2 SASEGT. The V and J ends lost 3 bases and 4 bases respectively, with 12 bases between them. This CDR3 reads CASSEPGGGETQYF. The CDR3 nucleotides read TGTGCCAGCAGTGAGCCGGGGGGCGGAGAGACCCAGTACTTC.

CDR3 DNA: TGTGCCAGCAGCTTAGAATCTGGTTCGCTGACACCCCTCCACTTT. Encoded protein: CASSLESGSLTPLHF. This chain links TRBV7-9 with TRBJ1-6; D gene unclear. Germline lookup yields CDR1 SEHNR and CDR2 FQNEAQ (reference sequence). The V end lost 1 base, the J end lost 11 bases, and 15 bases lay between the germline ends. The CDR3 has 15 residues.

V and J are TRBV11-2 and TRBJ1-1; no firm D call. The CDR3 is 16 residues long. Trimming removed 1 base at V and 2 bases at J, with 14 bases between. Germline loops: CDR1 SGHAT, CDR2 FQNNGV. Written as DNA, the CDR3 is TGTGCCAGCAGCTTAGCTCCAAGGGATTTTAACACTGAAGCTTTCTTT. This codes for CASSLAPRDFNTEAFF.

This clone was seen more than once but under ten times. Other nucleotide sequences from this sample produce the same CDR3. The chain joins TRBV7-3 to TRBJ2-1, with 7 bases lining up with TRBD2. The CDR3 consists of 16 residues. J was trimmed by 1 base and V by 4 bases; bases with no gene match: 7. The V gene's germline CDR1 is SGHTA and CDR2 FQGTGA. CDR3 in DNA: TGTGCCAGCAGCTACGGCGGCGGGAGTTCCTACAATGAGCAGTTCTTC. Protein sequence: CASSYGGGSSYNEQFF.

The rearrangement links TRBV2 to TRBJ2-7, with a tentative D call TRBD2 (6 bases). Trimming pared 4 bases from V and 4 bases from J, leaving 14 bases between. The CDR3 is 14 amino acids. Per the germline V gene, CDR1 is SNHLY and CDR2 is FYNNEI. The DNA for the CDR3 is TGTGCCAGCAGTGGTTGGGACTCCGGGTACGAGCAGTACTTC. Translation gives CASSGWDSGYEQYF.